This T cell receptor (beta chain) was captured in a study of cytomegalovirus exposure and HLA in healthy donors. Overall study results and limits: Earlier analysis found most TCR beta V segments productive about 90% or about 30% of the time.

This clone was picked up a small number of times. Its antigen is currently unknown. A read error may produce the germline difference seen at one junction end. The V gene's germline CDR1 is SEHNR and CDR2 FQNEAQ (reference sequence). The CDR3 contains 17 residues. In the PCR, 60 Vbeta and 13 Jbeta primers were used. Original handling: Roughly 73 million unique TCR beta chains, some 9.9 million of them shared, were counted by a later analysis. Libraries were prepared by immunoSEQ multiplex PCR; TCRdb keeps only in-frame clonotypes and omits some of them. V, J and clone size reflect that table, while D and trimming were determined from the DNA. The profile shows 150,000 to 200,000 clones, approximately 80% of them singletons.

Sequencing input: PBMCs. The gene calls are TRBV7-9 and TRBJ2-1; TRBD2 aligns across 12 bases. The source of this sequence is a woman aged 40 to 50 in good health and CMV-seropositive. CDR3 nucleotide sequence: TGTTCCAGCAGCCGTCGGTCGACTAGCGGGGGCCGGGATGAGCAGTTCTTC. The encoded protein is CSSSRRSTSGGRDEQFF.